This TCR beta chain was sequenced for a study of HIV-infected patients and healthy controls. This clonotype appeared many times. Using its own MiXCR run on the 5' RACE reads, TCRdb lists one record per CDR3 protein. The sample contains some 17,000 distinct CDR3 sequences, over 15% of which appear only once. This CDR3 region has 14 residues. The germline V gene encodes CDR1 DFQATT and CDR2 SNEGSKA (reference sequence). J was trimmed by 8 bases and V by 1 base; bases with no gene match: 3. The V call is TRBV20-1, the J call TRBJ2-1; 12 nucleotides line up with TRBD2. The receptor was derived from a human donor in good health. The sample consisted of CD8+ T cells from blood. The CDR3 sequence: CSARGTSGIYEQFF. In nucleotides, the CDR3 is TGCAGTGCTAGAGGGACTAGCGGGATCTATGAGCAGTTCTTC.